The 9 T cell receptor beta chains below come from one sample, sequenced in a study of cytotoxic CD8 clonotypes in ibrutinib-treated CLL (dated by TCRdb to the early 2020s). The receptor library was made with the immunoSEQ multiplex PCR assay. The source is immuneACCESS, and TCRdb retained only in-frame sequences with V and J called. Part of the clones is not carried over; for the studies checked, unresolved V genes explain less than half of this, and the remainder is unexplained. The sample yields 150,000 to 200,000 clones; over 75% were counted once. Roughly 3% of the sample comes from the top ten. The time point label, read with the paper, signifies: progressive disease on ibrutinib. The starting material was PBMCs, obtained at disease progression, from a patient treated with ibrutinib. Source of these receptors: a human donor with chronic lymphocytic leukemia.

This chain uses TRBV18 with TRBJ2-5, with a weak D call TRBD2 (6 bases). CDR1 and CDR2 from the germline V gene are KGHSH and LQKENI. The V and J ends lost 3 bases and 7 bases respectively, with 12 bases between them. The CDR3 runs 13 residues. CDR3 sequence (DNA): TGTGCCAGCTCACCTACCGGGCGGGGGACCCAGTACTTC. Protein: CASSPTGRGTQYF.

This rearrangement joins TRBV30 to TRBJ2-7; 7 bases map to TRBD2. Trimming at V came to 6 bases and at J to 4 bases, leaving 12 bases not matched to a gene. The CDR3 sequence is 14 residues long. Germline CDR1 GTSNPN, CDR2 SVGIG (reference sequence). The CDR3 nucleotides are TGTGCCTGCGCTCAGGGCGGGAGTGGGTACGAGCAGTACTTC. It specifies CACAQGGSGYEQYF.

The V call is TRBV5-6, the J call TRBJ2-3; 7 nucleotides align to TRBD1. CDR3 length: 16 amino acids. V gave up 4 bases and J gave up 0 bases; unmatched junction bases: 8. CDR1 SGHDT and CDR2 YYEEEE come from the germline V gene. CDR3 sequence: CASSQSPGQSTDTQYF. In nucleotides, the CDR3 is TGTGCCAGCAGCCAATCTCCGGGACAGAGCACAGATACGCAGTATTTT.

The chain has TRBV27 and TRBJ2-2, with 13 bases lining up with TRBD2. The CDR3 contains 16 residues. J was trimmed by 5 bases and V by 5 bases; bases with no gene match: 5. Per germline, CDR1 MNHEY and CDR2 SMNVEV (reference sequence). The CDR3 loop reads CASSHPGLAGTGELFF. DNA for the CDR3: TGTGCCAGCAGTCACCCGGGACTAGCGGGAACCGGGGAGCTGTTTTTT.

The V call is TRBV9, the J call TRBJ1-3; D unresolved. The CDR3 is 14 amino acids. Per germline, CDR1 SGDLS and CDR2 YYNGEE. V was clipped by 0 bases and J by 0 bases, with 4 bases between them. CDR3 sequence: CASSVDRSGNTIYF. In DNA form, the CDR3 reads TGTGCCAGCAGCGTAGATCGCTCTGGAAACACCATATATTTT.

In its sample, this clone was seen a few times. V and J are TRBV5-4 and TRBJ2-1, with 11 bases that match TRBD2. V gave up 4 bases and J gave up 3 bases; unmatched junction bases: 6. The CDR3 is made up of 16 amino acids. CDR1 and CDR2 (germline): SGHNT, YYREEE (reference sequence). Written as DNA, the CDR3 is TGTGCCAGCAGCCCTGGACTAGCGGGTGTCTACAATGAGCAGTTCTTC. This sequence encodes CASSPGLAGVYNEQFF.

This sequence joins TRBV15 and TRBJ2-6; a possible D gene is TRBD2 (5 bases). This CDR3 is 16 amino acids long. Germline lookup yields CDR1 LNHNV and CDR2 YYDKDF (reference sequence). V shed 0 bases and J shed 1 base, with 7 bases lying between them. This CDR3 is CATSRDGESGANVLTF. In DNA, the CDR3 is TGTGCCACCAGCAGAGACGGGGAATCTGGGGCCAACGTCCTGACTTTC. The full variable domain, with the rest looked up from reference TRBV15 and TRBJ2-6, is DAMVIQNPRYQVTQFGKPVTLSCSQTLNHNVMYWYQQKSSQAPKLLFHYYDKDFNNEADTPDNFQSRRPNTSFCFLDIRSPGLGDTAMYLCATSRDGESGANVLTFGAGSRLTVL.

The gene calls are TRBV12-5 and TRBJ2-7, with TRBD1 matching 11 bases. J lost 7 bases, V lost 3 bases, and 5 bases had no gene match. The CDR3 loop spans 14 amino acids. Germline values: CDR1 LGHNT, CDR2 FRNRAP. The CDR3 sequence is CASGLVDRGREQYF. CDR3 sequence (DNA): TGTGCTAGTGGTTTAGTGGACAGGGGGCGAGAGCAGTACTTC.

V gene TRBV27 combines with J gene TRBJ1-2; D unresolved. V was clipped by 7 bases and J by 2 bases, with 17 bases between them. This CDR3 is built from 15 residues. Looked up from germline, CDR1 is MNHEY and CDR2 is SMNVEV (reference sequence). This CDR3 is CASKPSGRPNYGYTF. In DNA, the CDR3 is TGTGCCAGCAAACCTTCGGGGAGACCGAACTATGGCTACACCTTC.